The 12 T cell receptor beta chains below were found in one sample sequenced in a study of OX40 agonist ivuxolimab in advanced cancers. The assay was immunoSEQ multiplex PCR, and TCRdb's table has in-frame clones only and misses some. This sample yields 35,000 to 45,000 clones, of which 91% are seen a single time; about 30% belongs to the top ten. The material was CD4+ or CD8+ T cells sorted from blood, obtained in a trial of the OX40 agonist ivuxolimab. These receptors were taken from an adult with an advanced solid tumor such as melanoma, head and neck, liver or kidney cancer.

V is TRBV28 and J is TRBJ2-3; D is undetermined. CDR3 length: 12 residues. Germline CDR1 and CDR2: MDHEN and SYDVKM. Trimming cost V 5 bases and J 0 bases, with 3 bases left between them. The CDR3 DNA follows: TGTGCCAGCAGTAGGAGCACAGATACGCAGTATTTT. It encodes CASSRSTDTQYF.

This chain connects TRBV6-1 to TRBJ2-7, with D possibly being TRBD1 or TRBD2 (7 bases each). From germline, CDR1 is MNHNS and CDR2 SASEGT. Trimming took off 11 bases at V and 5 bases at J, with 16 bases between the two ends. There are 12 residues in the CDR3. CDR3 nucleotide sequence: TGTGCCCTCAGGGGGAGGGCCCACGAGCAGTACTTC. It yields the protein CALRGRAHEQYF.

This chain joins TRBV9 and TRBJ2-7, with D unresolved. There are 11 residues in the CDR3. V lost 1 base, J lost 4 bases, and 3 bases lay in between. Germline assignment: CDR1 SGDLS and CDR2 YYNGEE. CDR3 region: CASSVRYEQYF. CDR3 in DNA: TGTGCCAGCAGCGTAAGGTACGAGCAGTACTTC.

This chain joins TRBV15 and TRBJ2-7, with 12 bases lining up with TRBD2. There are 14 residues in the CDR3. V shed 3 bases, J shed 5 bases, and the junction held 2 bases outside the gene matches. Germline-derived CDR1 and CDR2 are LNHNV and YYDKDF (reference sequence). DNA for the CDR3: TGTGCCACCAGCAGCAGACTAGCGGGAGACGAGCAGTACTTC. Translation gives CATSSRLAGDEQYF.

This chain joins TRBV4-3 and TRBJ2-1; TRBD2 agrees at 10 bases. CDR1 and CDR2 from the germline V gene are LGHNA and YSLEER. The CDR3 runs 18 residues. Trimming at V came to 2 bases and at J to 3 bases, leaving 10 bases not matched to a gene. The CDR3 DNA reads TGCGCCAGCAGCCAAACAACTAGCGGGAAGTGGGGCTACAATGAGCAGTTCTTC. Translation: CASSQTTSGKWGYNEQFF.

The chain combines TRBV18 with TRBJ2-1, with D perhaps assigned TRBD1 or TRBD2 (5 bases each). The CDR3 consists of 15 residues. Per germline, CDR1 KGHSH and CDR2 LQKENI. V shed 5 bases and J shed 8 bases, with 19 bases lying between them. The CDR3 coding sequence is TGTGCCAGCTCAATCGGGGCAAATTATTTCGATGAGCAGTTCTTC. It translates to CASSIGANYFDEQFF.

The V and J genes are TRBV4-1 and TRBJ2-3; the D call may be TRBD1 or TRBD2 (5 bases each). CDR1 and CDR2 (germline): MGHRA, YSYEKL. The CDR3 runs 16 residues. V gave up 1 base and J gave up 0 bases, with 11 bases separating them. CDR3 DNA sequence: TGCGCCAGCAGCCAAGGGTGGGGCGGGAGCACAGATACGCAGTATTTT. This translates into CASSQGWGGSTDTQYF.

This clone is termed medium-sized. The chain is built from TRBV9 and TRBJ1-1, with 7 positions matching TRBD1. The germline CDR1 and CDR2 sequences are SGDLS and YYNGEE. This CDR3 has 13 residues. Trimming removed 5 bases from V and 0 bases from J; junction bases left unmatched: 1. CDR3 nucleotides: TGTGCCAGCAGGGGACAGATGAACACTGAAGCTTTCTTT. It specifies CASRGQMNTEAFF.

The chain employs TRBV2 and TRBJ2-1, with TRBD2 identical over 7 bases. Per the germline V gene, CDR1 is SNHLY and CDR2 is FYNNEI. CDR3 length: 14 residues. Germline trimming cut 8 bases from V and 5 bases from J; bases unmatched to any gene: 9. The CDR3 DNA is TGTGCCAGCTTGAAGCGGGGAGGAAACAATGAGCAGTTCTTC. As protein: CASLKRGGNNEQFF.

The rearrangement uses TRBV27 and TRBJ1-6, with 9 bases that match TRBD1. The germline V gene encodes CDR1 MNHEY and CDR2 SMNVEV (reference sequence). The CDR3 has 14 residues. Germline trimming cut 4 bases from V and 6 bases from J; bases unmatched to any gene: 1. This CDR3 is CASSWGQGNSPLHF. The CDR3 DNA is TGTGCCAGCAGTTGGGGACAGGGTAATTCACCCCTCCACTTT.

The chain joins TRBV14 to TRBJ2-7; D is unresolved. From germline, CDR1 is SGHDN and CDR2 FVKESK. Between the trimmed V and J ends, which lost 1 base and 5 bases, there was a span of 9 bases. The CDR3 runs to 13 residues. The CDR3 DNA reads TGTGCCAGCAGCCAAGGGCCTAGTAACGAGCAGTACTTC. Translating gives CASSQGPSNEQYF.

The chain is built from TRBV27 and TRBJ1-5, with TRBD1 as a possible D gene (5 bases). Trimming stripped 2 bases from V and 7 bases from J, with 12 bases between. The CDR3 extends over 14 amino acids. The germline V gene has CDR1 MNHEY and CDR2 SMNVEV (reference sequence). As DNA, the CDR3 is TGTGCCAGCAGTTTAGGGAACAGGATGCAGCCCCAGCATTTT. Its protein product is CASSLGNRMQPQHF.